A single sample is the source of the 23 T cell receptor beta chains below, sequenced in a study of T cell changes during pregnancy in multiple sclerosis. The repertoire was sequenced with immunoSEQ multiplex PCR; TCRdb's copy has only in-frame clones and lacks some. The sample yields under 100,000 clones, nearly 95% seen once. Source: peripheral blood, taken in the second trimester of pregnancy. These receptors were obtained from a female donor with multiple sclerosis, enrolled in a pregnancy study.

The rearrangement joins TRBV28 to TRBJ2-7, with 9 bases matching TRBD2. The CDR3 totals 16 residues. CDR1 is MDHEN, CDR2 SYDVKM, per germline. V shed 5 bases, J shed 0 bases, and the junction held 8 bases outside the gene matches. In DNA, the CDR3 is TGTGCCAGCAGTCCTAGGGTAGCGGGAGTCTCCTACGAGCAGTACTTC. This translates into CASSPRVAGVSYEQYF. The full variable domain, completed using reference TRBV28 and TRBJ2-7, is DVKVTQSSRYLVKRTGEKVFLECVQDMDHENMFWYRQDPGLGLRLIYFSYDVKMKEKGDIPEGYSVSREKKERFSLILESASTNQTSMYLCASSPRVAGVSYEQYFGPGTRLTVT.

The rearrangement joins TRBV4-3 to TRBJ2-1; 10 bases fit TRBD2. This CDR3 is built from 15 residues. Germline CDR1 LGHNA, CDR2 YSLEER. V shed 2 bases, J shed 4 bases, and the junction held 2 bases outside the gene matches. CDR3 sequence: CASSQTSGTYNEQFF. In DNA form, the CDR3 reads TGCGCCAGCAGCCAAACTAGCGGGACATACAATGAGCAGTTCTTC.

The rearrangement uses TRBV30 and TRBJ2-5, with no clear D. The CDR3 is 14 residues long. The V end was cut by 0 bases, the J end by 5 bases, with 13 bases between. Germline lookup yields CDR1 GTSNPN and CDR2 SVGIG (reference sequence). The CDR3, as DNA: TGTGCCTGGAGTGTAAAAGTTTCCGGTGAGACCCAGTACTTC. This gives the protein CAWSVKVSGETQYF.

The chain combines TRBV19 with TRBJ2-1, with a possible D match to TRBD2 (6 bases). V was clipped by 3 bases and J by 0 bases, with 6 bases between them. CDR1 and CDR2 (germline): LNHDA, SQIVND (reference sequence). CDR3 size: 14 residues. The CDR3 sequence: CASSIGSSYNEQFF. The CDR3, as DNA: TGTGCCAGTAGTATCGGGAGCTCCTACAATGAGCAGTTCTTC.

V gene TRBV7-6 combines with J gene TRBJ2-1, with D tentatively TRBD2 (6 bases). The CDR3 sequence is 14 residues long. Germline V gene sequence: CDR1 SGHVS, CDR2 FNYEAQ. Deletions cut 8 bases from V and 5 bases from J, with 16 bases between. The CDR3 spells CASSQGLKNNEQFF. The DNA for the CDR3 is TGTGCCAGCTCCCAGGGACTTAAAAACAATGAGCAGTTCTTC.

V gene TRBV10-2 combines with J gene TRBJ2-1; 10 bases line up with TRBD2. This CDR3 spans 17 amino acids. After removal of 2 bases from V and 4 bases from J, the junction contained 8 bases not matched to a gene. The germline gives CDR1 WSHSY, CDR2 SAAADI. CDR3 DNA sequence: TGCGCCAGCAGTGAGGCCGGGACTAGCGACCTATACAATGAGCAGTTCTTC. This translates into CASSEAGTSDLYNEQFF.

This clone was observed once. The CDR3 sequence: CASSQTGSDEKLFF. CDR3 sequence (DNA): TGTGCCAGCTCCCAGACAGGATCGGATGAAAAACTGTTTTTT. The V call is TRBV18, the J call TRBJ1-4; a weak D match, TRBD1 (6 bases). Germline V gene lookup returns CDR1 KGHSH and CDR2 LQKENI. This CDR3 spans 14 amino acids. V was trimmed by 6 bases and J by 6 bases, leaving 14 bases between them.

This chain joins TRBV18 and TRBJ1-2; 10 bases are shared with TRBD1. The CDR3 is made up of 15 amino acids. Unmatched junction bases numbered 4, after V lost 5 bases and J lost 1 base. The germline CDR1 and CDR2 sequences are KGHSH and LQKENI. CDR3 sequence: CASSEGQGINYGYTF. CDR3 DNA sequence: TGTGCCAGCTCAGAGGGACAGGGGATTAACTATGGCTACACCTTC.

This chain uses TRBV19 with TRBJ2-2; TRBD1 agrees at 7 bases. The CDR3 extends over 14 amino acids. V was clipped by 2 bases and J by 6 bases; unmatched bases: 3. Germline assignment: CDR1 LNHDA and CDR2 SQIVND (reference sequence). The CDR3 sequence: CASSIKTGSGELFF. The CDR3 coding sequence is TGTGCCAGTAGTATAAAGACAGGGTCCGGGGAGCTGTTTTTT.

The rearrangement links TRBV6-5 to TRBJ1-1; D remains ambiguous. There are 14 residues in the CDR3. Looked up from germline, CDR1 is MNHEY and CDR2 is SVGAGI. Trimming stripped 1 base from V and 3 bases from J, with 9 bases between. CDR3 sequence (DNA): TGTGCCAGCAGTTACTACGGGTTGGACACTGAAGCTTTCTTT. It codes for CASSYYGLDTEAFF.

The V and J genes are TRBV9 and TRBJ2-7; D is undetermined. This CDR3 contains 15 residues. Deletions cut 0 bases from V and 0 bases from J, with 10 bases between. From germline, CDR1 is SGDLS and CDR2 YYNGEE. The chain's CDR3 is CASSVGAGNSYEQYF. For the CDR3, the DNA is TGTGCCAGCAGCGTAGGCGCAGGAAACTCCTACGAGCAGTACTTC.

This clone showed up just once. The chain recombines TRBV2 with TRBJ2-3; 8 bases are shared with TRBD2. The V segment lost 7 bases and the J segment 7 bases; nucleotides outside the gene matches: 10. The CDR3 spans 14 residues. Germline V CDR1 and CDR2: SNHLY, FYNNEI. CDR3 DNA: TGTGCCAGCATGGCCGGGAGGGCCGATAATACGCAGTATTTT. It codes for CASMAGRADNTQYF.

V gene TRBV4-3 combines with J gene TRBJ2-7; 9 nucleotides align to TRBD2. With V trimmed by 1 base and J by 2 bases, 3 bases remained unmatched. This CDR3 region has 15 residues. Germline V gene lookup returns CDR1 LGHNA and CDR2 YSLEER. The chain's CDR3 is CASSQVVAGAYEQYF. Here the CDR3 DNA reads TGCGCCAGCAGCCAAGTTGTAGCGGGAGCCTACGAGCAGTACTTC.

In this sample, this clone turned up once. The CDR3 loop reads CASSLKRENGYEQYF. DNA for the CDR3: TGTGCCAGCAGCTTGAAGCGGGAGAATGGTTACGAGCAGTACTTC. The chain has TRBV5-4 and TRBJ2-7; 8 bases are shared with TRBD2. The germline V gene has CDR1 SGHNT and CDR2 YYREEE (reference sequence). The CDR3 is made up of 15 amino acids. The V segment lost 1 base and the J segment 4 bases; nucleotides outside the gene matches: 7.

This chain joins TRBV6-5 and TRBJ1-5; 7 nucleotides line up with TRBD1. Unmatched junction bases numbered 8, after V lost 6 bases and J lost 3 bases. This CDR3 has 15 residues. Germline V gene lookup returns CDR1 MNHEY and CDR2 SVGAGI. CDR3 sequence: CASSSGTANNQPQHF. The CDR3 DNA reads TGTGCCAGCAGCTCCGGGACAGCTAACAATCAGCCCCAGCATTTT.

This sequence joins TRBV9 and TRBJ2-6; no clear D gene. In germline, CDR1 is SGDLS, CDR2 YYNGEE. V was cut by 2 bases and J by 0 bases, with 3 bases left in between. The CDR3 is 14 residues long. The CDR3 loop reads CASSVGSGANVLTF. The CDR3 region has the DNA TGTGCCAGCAGCGTCGGCTCTGGGGCCAACGTCCTGACTTTC.

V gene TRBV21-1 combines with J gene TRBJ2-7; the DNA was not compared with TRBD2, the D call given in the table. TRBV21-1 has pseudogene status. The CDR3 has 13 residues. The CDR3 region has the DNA TGTGCCAGCCTCCTTGCGGGCAGGTACGAGCAGTACTTC. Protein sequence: CASLLAGRYEQYF.

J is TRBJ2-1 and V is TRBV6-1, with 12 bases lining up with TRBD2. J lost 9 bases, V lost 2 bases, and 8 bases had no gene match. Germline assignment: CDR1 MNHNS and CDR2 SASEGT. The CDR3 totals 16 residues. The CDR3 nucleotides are TGTGCCAGCAGTGAATACTCCCGGACTAGCGGGACTGAGCAGTTCTTC. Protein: CASSEYSRTSGTEQFF.

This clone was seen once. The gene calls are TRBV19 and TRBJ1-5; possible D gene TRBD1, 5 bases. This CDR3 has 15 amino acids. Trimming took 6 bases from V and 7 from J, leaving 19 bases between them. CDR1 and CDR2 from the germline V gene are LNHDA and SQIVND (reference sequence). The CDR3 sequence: CASSPLGDSRQPQHF. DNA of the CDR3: TGTGCCAGTAGCCCACTAGGGGACTCGCGGCAGCCCCAGCATTTT. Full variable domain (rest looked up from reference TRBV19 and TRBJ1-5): DGGITQSPKYLFRKEGQNVTLSCEQNLNHDAMYWYRQDPGQGLRLIYYSQIVNDFQKGDIAEGYSVSREKKESFPLTVTSAQKNPTAFYLCASSPLGDSRQPQHFGDGTRLSIL.

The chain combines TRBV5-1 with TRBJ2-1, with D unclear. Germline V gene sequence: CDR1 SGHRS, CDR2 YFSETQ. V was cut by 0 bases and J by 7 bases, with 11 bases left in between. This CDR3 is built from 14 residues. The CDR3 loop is CASSLVVLQNEQFF. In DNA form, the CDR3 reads TGCGCCAGCAGCTTGGTTGTCCTTCAGAATGAGCAGTTCTTC.

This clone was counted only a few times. The CDR3 DNA reads TGTGCCAGTAGTGTTGGGGGGACTGGAAACACCATATATTTT. Translated, it gives CASSVGGTGNTIYF. The chain recombines TRBV19 with TRBJ1-3; perhaps TRBD1 as D (5 bases). Between the trimmed V and J ends, which lost 5 bases and 2 bases, there was a span of 10 bases. This CDR3 spans 14 amino acids. The V gene's germline CDR1 is LNHDA and CDR2 SQIVND (reference sequence).

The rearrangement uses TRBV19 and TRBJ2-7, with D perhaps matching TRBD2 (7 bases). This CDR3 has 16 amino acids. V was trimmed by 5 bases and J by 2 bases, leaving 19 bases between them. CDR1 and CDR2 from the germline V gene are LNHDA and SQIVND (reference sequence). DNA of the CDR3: TGTGCCAGTAGTTGGGGGGCGGGGGAGACGACCTACGAGCAGTACTTC. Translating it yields CASSWGAGETTYEQYF. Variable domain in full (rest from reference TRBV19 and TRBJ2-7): DGGITQSPKYLFRKEGQNVTLSCEQNLNHDAMYWYRQDPGQGLRLIYYSQIVNDFQKGDIAEGYSVSREKKESFPLTVTSAQKNPTAFYLCASSWGAGETTYEQYFGPGTRLTVT.

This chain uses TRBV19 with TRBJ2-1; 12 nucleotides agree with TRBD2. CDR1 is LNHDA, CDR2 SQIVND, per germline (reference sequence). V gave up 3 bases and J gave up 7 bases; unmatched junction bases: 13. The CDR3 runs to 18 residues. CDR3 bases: TGTGCCAGTAGTATGGGGCTAGCGGGAGGGAAGATGGGGAATGAGCAGTTCTTC. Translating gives CASSMGLAGGKMGNEQFF. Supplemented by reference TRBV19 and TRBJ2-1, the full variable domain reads DGGITQSPKYLFRKEGQNVTLSCEQNLNHDAMYWYRQDPGQGLRLIYYSQIVNDFQKGDIAEGYSVSREKKESFPLTVTSAQKNPTAFYLCASSMGLAGGKMGNEQFFGPGTRLTVL.